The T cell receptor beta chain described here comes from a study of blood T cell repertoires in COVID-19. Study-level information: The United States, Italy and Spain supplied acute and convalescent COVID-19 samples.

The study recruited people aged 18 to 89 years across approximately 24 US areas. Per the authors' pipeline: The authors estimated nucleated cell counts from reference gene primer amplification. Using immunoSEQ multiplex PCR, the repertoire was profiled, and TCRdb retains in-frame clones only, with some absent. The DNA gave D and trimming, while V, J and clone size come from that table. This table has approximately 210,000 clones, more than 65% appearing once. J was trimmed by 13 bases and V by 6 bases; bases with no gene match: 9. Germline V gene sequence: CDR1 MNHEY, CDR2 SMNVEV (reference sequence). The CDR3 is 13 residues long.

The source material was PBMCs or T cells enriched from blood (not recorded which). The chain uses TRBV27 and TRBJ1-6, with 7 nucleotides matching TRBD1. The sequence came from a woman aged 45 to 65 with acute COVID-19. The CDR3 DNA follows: TGTGCCAGCAGGGGATTACCGGGACAGCCCCTCCACTTT. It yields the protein CASRGLPGQPLHF.